This T cell receptor beta chain was identified during a study of response to subunit inactivated influenza vaccine. MiXCR, applied by TCRdb to the RT-PCR reads, yields one record per CDR3 protein. The sample holds more than 400,000 distinct CDR3 sequences, about a tenth seen once. About this clonotype itself: Its antigen is unknown.

V lost 0 bases, J lost 9 bases, and 16 bases lay in between. CDR1 SGDLS and CDR2 YYNGEE come from the germline V gene. The CDR3 consists of 15 residues. Whole-study findings and limits: Every seasonal influenza vaccination brings in few new T cells, the authors suggested.

This chain links TRBV9 with TRBJ2-1, with D tentatively TRBD1 (6 bases). The clonotype was recovered from a man aged 50 or older who received an inactivated influenza vaccine. The source material was PBMCs from blood, sampled roughly 48 days after vaccination. The CDR3 bases are TGTGCCAGCAGCGTAGGGACAGCGGATCCCGTTGAGCAGTTCTTC. It specifies CASSVGTADPVEQFF.